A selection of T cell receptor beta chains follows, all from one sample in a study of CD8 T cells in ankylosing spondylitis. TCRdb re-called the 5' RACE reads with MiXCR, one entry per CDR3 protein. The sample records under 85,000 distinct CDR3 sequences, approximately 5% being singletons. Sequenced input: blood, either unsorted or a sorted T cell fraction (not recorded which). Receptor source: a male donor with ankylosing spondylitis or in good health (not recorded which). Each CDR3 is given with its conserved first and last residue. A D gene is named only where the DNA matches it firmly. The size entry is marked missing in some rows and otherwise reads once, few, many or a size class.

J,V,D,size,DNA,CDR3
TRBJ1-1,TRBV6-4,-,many,TGTGCCAGCAGTGACTCGCCGGGGGGGAACACTGAAGCTTTCTTT,CASSDSPGGNTEAFF
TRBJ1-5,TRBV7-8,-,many,TGTGCCAGCAGCTTTCAGGGTAGCGATCAGCCCCAGCATTTT,CASSFQGSDQPQHF
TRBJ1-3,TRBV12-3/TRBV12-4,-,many,TGTGCCAGCAACAATGACATCCGCTCTGGAAACACCATATATTTT,CASNNDIRSGNTIYF
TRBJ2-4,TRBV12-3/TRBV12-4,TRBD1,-,TGTGCCAGCAGTCCCAGGACAGGGGGTCATGACGCCAAAAACATTCAGTACTTC,CASSPRTGGHDAKNIQYF
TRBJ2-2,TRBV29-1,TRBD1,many,TGCAGCGTCGACACGACAGGGACGAAGAACACCGGGGAGCTGTTTTTT,CSVDTTGTKNTGELFF
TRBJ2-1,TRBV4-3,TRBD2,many,TGCGCCAGCAGCCAAGTGCCGCGGGGGGGTGGGTTCGATGAGCAGTTCTTC,CASSQVPRGGGFDEQFF
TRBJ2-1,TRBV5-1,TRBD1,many,TGCGCCAGCAGCCCTCCCGGGACAGGGGGCAATGAGCAGTTCTTC,CASSPPGTGGNEQFF
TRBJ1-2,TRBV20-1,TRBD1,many,TGCAGTGCTAGTTTACAGGGGATTTATGGCTACACCTTC,CSASLQGIYGYTF
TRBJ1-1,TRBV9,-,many,TGTGCCAGCAGCGTAGGGCCAGCCTTGAACACTGAAGCTTTCTTT,CASSVGPALNTEAFF
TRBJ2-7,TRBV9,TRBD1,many,TGTGCCAGCGGGACAGGACTTTCCTACGAGCAGTACTTC,CASGTGLSYEQYF
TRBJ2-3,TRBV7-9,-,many,TGTGCCAGCAGCCAAGGGGCTTATGGCACAGATACGCAGTATTTT,CASSQGAYGTDTQYF
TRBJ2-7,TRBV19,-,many,TGTGCCAGTAGTCTTTACGGGGGCGAGCAGTACTTC,CASSLYGGEQYF
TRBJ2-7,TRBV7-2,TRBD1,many,TGTGCCAGCAGCGAAGACAGGGACGAGCAGTACTTC,CASSEDRDEQYF
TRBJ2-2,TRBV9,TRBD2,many,TGTGCCAGCAGCGCGGGGACTAGCCTTTACACCGGGGAGCTGTTTTTT,CASSAGTSLYTGELFF
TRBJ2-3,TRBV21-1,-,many,TGTGCCAGCAGCACTAAATCCCAACCGGGACGGGGAGGAGATACGCAGTATTTT,CASSTKSQPGRGGDTQYF
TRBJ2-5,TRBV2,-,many,TGTGCCAGCAGCGCCCCGGGACCGGGCGGGGAGACCCAGTACTTC,CASSAPGPGGETQYF
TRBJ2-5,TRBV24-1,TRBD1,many,TGTGCCACCAGAGGACAGGTCGAAGAGACCCAGTACTTC,CATRGQVEETQYF
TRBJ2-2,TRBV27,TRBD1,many,TGTGCCACCAAACGTGGGACAGGGAACACCGGGGAGCTGTTTTTT,CATKRGTGNTGELFF
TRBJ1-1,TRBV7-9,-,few,TGTGCCAGCAGCATGGCTTTGTCCACTGAAGCTTTCTTT,CASSMALSTEAFF
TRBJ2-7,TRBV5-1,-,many,TGCGCCAGCAGCTTGGGTGGGGGCACGATCAACGAGCAGTACTTC,CASSLGGGTINEQYF
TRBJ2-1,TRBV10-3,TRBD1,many,TGTGCCATCAGTGAGAATTACGCCGGGACAGGGAGACAGTGGGATGAGCAGTTCTTC,CAISENYAGTGRQWDEQFF
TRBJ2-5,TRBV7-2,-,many,TGTGCCAGCAGCCCTTGGGGGCTAGCAGAAGAGACCCAGTACTTC,CASSPWGLAEETQYF
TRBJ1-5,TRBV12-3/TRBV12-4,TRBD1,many,TGTGCCAGCAGTGGGACAGGGGACCGCAATCAGCCCCAGCATTTT,CASSGTGDRNQPQHF
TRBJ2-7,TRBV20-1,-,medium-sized,TGCAGTGCTAGAGATCCCGACTCCGCCAACTACGAGCAGTACTTC,CSARDPDSANYEQYF
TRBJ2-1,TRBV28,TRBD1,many,TGTGCCAGCAGTTTAGAGGGGACCTGGACAGGGAATAATGAGCAGTTCTTC,CASSLEGTWTGNNEQFF
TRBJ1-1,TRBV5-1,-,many,TGCGCCAGCAGCGACGGGACCGAAGGCCTGAACACTGAAGCTTTCTTT,CASSDGTEGLNTEAFF
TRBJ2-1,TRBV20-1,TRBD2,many,TGCAGTGCTAGAACCCTAGCGGGGATCAATGAGCAGTTCTTC,CSARTLAGINEQFF
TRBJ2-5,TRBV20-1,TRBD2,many,TGCAGAACCGAGGGCCTAGCGGGGGCCGACCAAGAGACCCAGTACTTC,CRTEGLAGADQETQYF
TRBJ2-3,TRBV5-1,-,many,TGCGCCAGCAGCCCGGGAAGCGCAGATACGCAGTATTTT,CASSPGSADTQYF
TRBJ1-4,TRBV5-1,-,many,TGCGCCAGCAGCGTGGGGTCGGCTAATGAAAAACTGTTTTTT,CASSVGSANEKLFF
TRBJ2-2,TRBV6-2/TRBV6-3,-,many,TGTGCCAGCAGTTATCAGGGGATCACCGGGGAGCTGTTTTTT,CASSYQGITGELFF
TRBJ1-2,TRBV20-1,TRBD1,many,TGCTGTGCTAGGACGACAGGGGGCCAGGTTCTGGACTATGGCTACACCTTC,CCARTTGGQVLDYGYTF
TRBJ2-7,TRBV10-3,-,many,TGTGCCATCAGTCCTTCTAATACAGGGATTAGCTACGAGCAGTACTTC,CAISPSNTGISYEQYF
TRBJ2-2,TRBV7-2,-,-,TGTGCCAGCAGCTTTTCTGAGACCGGGGAGCTGTTTTTC,CASSFSETGELFF
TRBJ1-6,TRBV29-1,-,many,TGCAGCGAGTCTCAAAATAATTCACCCCTCCACTTT,CSESQNNSPLHF
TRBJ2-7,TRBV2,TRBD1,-,TGTGTCAGTGAAGGGACAGCGCTCGGCGAGCAGTACTTC,CVSEGTALGEQYF
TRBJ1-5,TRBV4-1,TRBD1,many,TGCGCCAGCAGCCAAGTGACAGGGGTGGGAGGCAATCAGCCCCAGCATTTT,CASSQVTGVGGNQPQHF
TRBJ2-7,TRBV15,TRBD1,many,TGTGCCACCAGCGGAACCGGGACAGGGCTGTCCTACGAGCAGTACTTC,CATSGTGTGLSYEQYF
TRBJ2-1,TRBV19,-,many,TGTGCCAGTAGTATACGGGAAGGCAATGAGCAGTTCTTC,CASSIREGNEQFF
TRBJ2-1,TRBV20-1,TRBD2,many,TGCAGTGCTCATGGACTAGCGGGGGGAGGCGGCAATGAGCAGTTCTTC,CSAHGLAGGGGNEQFF
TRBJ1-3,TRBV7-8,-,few,TGTGCCAGCAGCGAACAGGGTACCTCTGGAAACACCATATATTTT,CASSEQGTSGNTIYF
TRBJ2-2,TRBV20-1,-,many,TGCAGTGCTAGATCCGGGTCGAGCACCGGGGAGCTGTTTTTT,CSARSGSSTGELFF
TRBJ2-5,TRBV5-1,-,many,TGCGCCAGCAGCTTCACCCCCCGGGGGTCTCAAGAGACCCAGTACTTC,CASSFTPRGSQETQYF
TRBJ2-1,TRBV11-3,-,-,TGTGCCAGCAGCTTACCCGGACGGGAGCAGTTCTTC,CASSLPGREQFF
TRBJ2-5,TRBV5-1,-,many,TGCGCCAGCAGCCATTTCAGGCTTCCACCGGAGACCCAGTACTTC,CASSHFRLPPETQYF
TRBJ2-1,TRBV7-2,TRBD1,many,TGTGCCAGCAGCGCAGAGCGGACAGGTTACAATGAGCAGTTCTTC,CASSAERTGYNEQFF
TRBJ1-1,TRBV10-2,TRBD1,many,TGCGCCAGCAGTGAGCTAGCAGGGGGTTCTTTCTTT,CASSELAGGSFF
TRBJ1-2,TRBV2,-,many,TGTGCCAGCCAGAGTTATGGCTACACCTTC,CASQSYGYTF
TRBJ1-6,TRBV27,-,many,TGTGCCAGCAGTCTTAAAGCGACCTCCTATAATTCACCCCTCCACTTT,CASSLKATSYNSPLHF
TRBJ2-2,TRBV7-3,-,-,TGTGCCAGCAGCTTAACTAGCGTCAACACCGAGGAGCTGTTTTTT,CASSLTSVNTEELFF
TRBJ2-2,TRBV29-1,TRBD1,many,TGCAGCGTGGACACAGGGGGCAGCACCGGGGAGCTGTTTTTT,CSVDTGGSTGELFF
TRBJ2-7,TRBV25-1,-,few,TGTGCCAGCAGTGAATCCGGGGCTGTCTCCTACGAGCAGTACTTC,CASSESGAVSYEQYF
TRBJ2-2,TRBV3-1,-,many,TGTGCCAGCAGCCCCTTACGGAGGGAGCTGTTTTTT,CASSPLRRELFF